The 18 T cell receptor beta chains listed next were all sequenced from one sample in a study of cytomegalovirus exposure and HLA in healthy donors. The repertoire was sequenced with immunoSEQ multiplex PCR; TCRdb's copy has only in-frame clones and lacks some. The sample lists 220,000 or so clones; over 80% were seen once. The sample taken for sequencing was PBMCs. All receptors derive from a woman aged 18-29 years in good health and CMV-seronegative.

The genes are TRBV21-1 and TRBJ2-1; TRBD2, the table's D call, was not compared with the DNA. TRBV21-1 is assigned pseudogene status. The CDR3 extends over 11 amino acids. The CDR3 loop reads CEASSYNEQFF. For the CDR3, the DNA is TGCGAAGCGAGCTCCTACAATGAGCAGTTCTTC.

This sequence joins TRBV6-5 and TRBJ1-1, with 7 bases that match TRBD1. CDR1 MNHEY and CDR2 SVGAGI come from the germline V gene. Trimming cost V 2 bases and J 7 bases; bases outside gene matches: 10. This CDR3 spans 15 amino acids. As DNA, the CDR3 is TGTGCCAGCAGTTACGCCGGGACAGTGGGAGGTGAAGCTTTCTTT. Translated, it gives CASSYAGTVGGEAFF.

This clone showed up just once. This chain joins TRBV6-1 and TRBJ1-2, with D unresolved. V lost 3 bases and J 8 bases, leaving 7 bases between the germline ends. CDR3 length: 11 residues. Germline CDR1 MNHNS, CDR2 SASEGT. This CDR3 reads CASSDGRGYTF. The CDR3 DNA sequence: TGTGCCAGCAGTGATGGACGGGGCTACACCTTC.

This chain links TRBV15 with TRBJ2-5, with 8 bases aligning to TRBD2. The V gene's germline CDR1 is LNHNV and CDR2 YYDKDF (reference sequence). J gave up 7 bases and V 3 bases, and 10 bases lay outside the gene matches. This CDR3 contains 15 residues. The CDR3 DNA reads as TGTGCCACCAGCAGGGAACGGGAGGGCCCAGGGACCCAGTACTTC. It encodes CATSREREGPGTQYF.

The rearrangement links TRBV30 to TRBJ2-7, with D tentatively TRBD1 or TRBD2 (5 bases each). The germline CDR1 and CDR2 sequences are GTSNPN and SVGIG (reference sequence). The CDR3 sequence is 13 residues long. With 6 bases removed from V and 5 bases from J, the gap between germline ends came to 17 bases. The CDR3 DNA sequence: TGTGCCTGTACGGGACCATTAAGGGACGAGCAGTACTTC. It codes for CACTGPLRDEQYF.

This clone was seen a few times. The chain employs TRBV5-4 and TRBJ1-2; 10 positions agree with TRBD1. After removal of 4 bases from V and 5 bases from J, the junction contained 8 bases not matched to a gene. Germline assignment: CDR1 SGHNT and CDR2 YYREEE (reference sequence). The CDR3 contains 15 residues. CDR3 residues: CASSGTRDRGYGYTF. Here the CDR3 DNA reads TGTGCCAGCAGCGGAACCCGGGACAGGGGTTATGGCTACACCTTC.

The CDR3: CASSIARTGGYEQYF. CDR3 in DNA: TGTGCCAGTAGTATAGCGAGAACAGGGGGCTACGAGCAGTACTTC. The rearrangement links TRBV19 to TRBJ2-7, with 8 bases aligning to TRBD1. V lost 1 base to trimming and J lost 3 bases; unmatched junction nucleotides: 5. Per germline, CDR1 LNHDA and CDR2 SQIVND (reference sequence). This CDR3 region has 15 residues.

The chain employs TRBV5-6 and TRBJ1-5; D uncertain. V shed 2 bases and J shed 4 bases, with 13 bases lying between them. The CDR3 contains 15 residues. The germline gives CDR1 SGHDT, CDR2 YYEEEE. CDR3 DNA: TGTGCCAGCAGCTTAGGTCCCAATGGGAATCAGCCCCAGCATTTT. This sequence encodes CASSLGPNGNQPQHF. Using reference TRBV5-6 and TRBJ1-5 for the parts outside the CDR3, the full variable domain is DAGVTQSPTHLIKTRGQQVTLRCSPKSGHDTVSWYQQALGQGPQFIFQYYEEEERQRGNFPDRFSGHQFPNYSSELNVNALLLGDSALYLCASSLGPNGNQPQHFGDGTRLSIL.

The chain employs TRBV10-2 and TRBJ2-1; D possibly corresponds to TRBD2 (5 bases). The V end was cut by 8 bases, the J end by 3 bases, with 8 bases between. This CDR3 is 12 amino acids long. Per the germline V gene, CDR1 is WSHSY and CDR2 is SAAADI. The CDR3 sequence is CASGLLYNEQFF. CDR3 DNA sequence: TGCGCCAGCGGACTGCTCTACAATGAGCAGTTCTTC.

CDR3 in DNA: TGTGCCTGGAGTCCGACAGGGAGTCTTTACGAGCAGTACTTC. Translating gives CAWSPTGSLYEQYF. The chain combines TRBV30 with TRBJ2-7, with 7 bases that match TRBD1. Germline CDR1 GTSNPN, CDR2 SVGIG (reference sequence). Trimming cost V 2 bases and J 4 bases; bases outside gene matches: 8. This CDR3 contains 14 residues.

As DNA, the CDR3 is TGTGCCAGCAGTTACTCCAGATACACTGAAGCTTTCTTT. The encoded protein is CASSYSRYTEAFF. The J gene is TRBJ1-1, the V gene TRBV6-5; D call uncertain. Per the germline V gene, CDR1 is MNHEY and CDR2 is SVGAGI. The CDR3 has 13 residues. V was cut by 0 bases and J by 3 bases, with 5 bases left in between.

The J gene is TRBJ1-3, the V gene TRBV30; no reliable D call. CDR3 size: 14 residues. The germline V and J ends were trimmed by 1 base and 0 bases, with 7 bases remaining between them. Germline-derived CDR1 and CDR2 are GTSNPN and SVGIG (reference sequence). The CDR3 protein is CAWSDLYSGNTIYF. The CDR3 DNA reads TGTGCCTGGAGTGACCTGTACTCTGGAAACACCATATATTTT.

The chain links TRBV10-3 to TRBJ2-1; tentatively, D is TRBD1 (6 bases). The CDR3 loop spans 16 amino acids. V lost 3 bases and J lost 5, with 17 bases in between. The germline V gene has CDR1 ENHRY and CDR2 SYGVKD. This chain's CDR3 is CAISDPGAKGDNEQFF. CDR3 sequence (DNA): TGTGCCATCAGTGACCCCGGCGCTAAGGGGGACAATGAGCAGTTCTTC.

The chain combines TRBV2 with TRBJ1-1; unclear D gene. Germline lookup yields CDR1 SNHLY and CDR2 FYNNEI. Trimming took 1 base from V and 0 from J, leaving 3 bases between them. The CDR3 length is 13 residues. CDR3 loop: CASSEDVNTEAFF. The CDR3 DNA reads as TGTGCCAGCAGTGAAGACGTGAACACTGAAGCTTTCTTT.

The J gene is TRBJ2-7, the V gene TRBV5-1, with a weak D call TRBD1 (5 bases). V was pared by 0 bases and J by 2 bases, with 18 bases between. Germline V gene sequence: CDR1 SGHRS, CDR2 YFSETQ. This CDR3 region has 17 residues. For the CDR3, the DNA is TGCGCCAGCAGCTTGGGAGTAAAGGGGTTTATACCCTACGAGCAGTACTTC. Its translation: CASSLGVKGFIPYEQYF.

J is TRBJ1-3 and V is TRBV28; D is unclear. With 6 bases removed from V and 4 bases from J, the gap between germline ends came to 4 bases. The V gene's germline CDR1 is MDHEN and CDR2 SYDVKM. The CDR3 runs to 11 residues. The CDR3 loop reads CASRQGNTIYF. Here the CDR3 DNA reads TGTGCCAGCAGGCAGGGAAACACCATATATTTT. Variable domain in full (rest from reference TRBV28 and TRBJ1-3): DVKVTQSSRYLVKRTGEKVFLECVQDMDHENMFWYRQDPGLGLRLIYFSYDVKMKEKGDIPEGYSVSREKKERFSLILESASTNQTSMYLCASRQGNTIYFGEGSWLTVV.

The CDR3 coding sequence is TGTGCCAGCAGCTTAAGAGGTCAGGGGAACACTGAAGCTTTCTTT. It encodes CASSLRGQGNTEAFF. The V gene is TRBV7-3, the J gene TRBJ1-1, with TRBD1 as a possible D gene (5 bases). V was clipped by 1 base and J by 1 base, with 10 bases between them. Germline CDR1 and CDR2: SGHTA and FQGTGA. The CDR3 is 15 residues long.

The chain is built from TRBV5-1 and TRBJ2-3; D possibly matches TRBD1 or TRBD2 (6 bases each). Per germline, CDR1 SGHRS and CDR2 YFSETQ. Trimming took off 0 bases at V and 4 bases at J, with 15 bases between the two ends. The length of the CDR3 is 16 residues. CDR3 in amino acids: CASSLGRGRVADTQYF. CDR3 bases: TGCGCCAGCAGCTTGGGACGGGGGCGAGTTGCAGATACGCAGTATTTT. The full variable domain, completed using reference TRBV5-1 and TRBJ2-3, is KAGVTQTPRYLIKTRGQQVTLSCSPISGHRSVSWYQQTPGQGLQFLFEYFSETQRNKGNFPGRFSGRQFSNSRSEMNVSTLELGDSALYLCASSLGRGRVADTQYFGPGTRLTVL.